This T cell receptor beta chain is from a study of STAT5B mutations in CD4+ large granular lymphocyte leukemia. Study conclusions and caveats: 8/27 top patient clones versus 2/35 control clones were TRBV06-family. CD4-sorted patient repertoires seemed more clonal than healthy CD4+ repertoires.

Germline CDR1 and CDR2: SGHRS and YFSETQ. The CDR3 totals 14 residues. The junction had 7 bases not matched to a gene; V was cut back by 3 bases and J by 5 bases. On this clone: Its antigen is still unknown.

Original handling: A productive frequency of 2.59 x 10-5 was the lowest detectable. Clones were sequenced by immunoSEQ multiplex PCR, and TCRdb holds only the in-frame ones, with some missing. From that table come the V and J calls and clone size; the DNA was used to work out D and trimming. Among some 41,000 clones listed, more than 80% were seen once. The V and J genes are TRBV5-1 and TRBJ2-5; 7 nucleotides match TRBD1. Sequencing was done on a sample of CD4+ T cells from blood buffy coats. The clonotype originates from a human donor in good health. The CDR3 DNA reads TGCGCCAGCAGCTCCGACAGGGTAGGCGAGACCCAGTACTTC. The encoded protein is CASSSDRVGETQYF. Supplemented by reference TRBV5-1 and TRBJ2-5, the full variable domain reads KAGVTQTPRYLIKTRGQQVTLSCSPISGHRSVSWYQQTPGQGLQFLFEYFSETQRNKGNFPGRFSGRQFSNSRSEMNVSTLELGDSALYLCASSSDRVGETQYFGPGTRLLVL.